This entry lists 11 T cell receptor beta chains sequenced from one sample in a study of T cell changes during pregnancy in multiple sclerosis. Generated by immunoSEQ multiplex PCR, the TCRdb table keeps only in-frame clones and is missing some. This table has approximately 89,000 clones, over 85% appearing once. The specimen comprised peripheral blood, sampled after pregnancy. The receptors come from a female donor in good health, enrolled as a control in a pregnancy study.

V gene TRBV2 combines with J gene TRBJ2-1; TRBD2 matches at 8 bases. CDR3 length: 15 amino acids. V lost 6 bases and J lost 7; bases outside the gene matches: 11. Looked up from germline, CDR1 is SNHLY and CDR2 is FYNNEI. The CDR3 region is CASSFGGRTVNEQFF. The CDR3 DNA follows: TGTGCCAGCAGCTTCGGCGGGAGGACAGTGAATGAGCAGTTCTTC.

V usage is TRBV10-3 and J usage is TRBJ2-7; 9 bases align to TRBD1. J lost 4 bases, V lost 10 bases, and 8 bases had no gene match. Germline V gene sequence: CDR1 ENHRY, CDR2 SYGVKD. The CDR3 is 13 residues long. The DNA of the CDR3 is TGTGCCACAAGGGGACAGGGAAGTTACGAGCAGTACTTC. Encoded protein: CATRGQGSYEQYF.

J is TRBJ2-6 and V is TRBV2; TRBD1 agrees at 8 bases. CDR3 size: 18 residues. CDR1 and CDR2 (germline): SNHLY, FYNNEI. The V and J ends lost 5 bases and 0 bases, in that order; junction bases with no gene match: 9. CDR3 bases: TGTGCCAGCAGTCCACTAGGGACAGGCGACTCTGGGGCCAACGTCCTGACTTTC. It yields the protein CASSPLGTGDSGANVLTF.

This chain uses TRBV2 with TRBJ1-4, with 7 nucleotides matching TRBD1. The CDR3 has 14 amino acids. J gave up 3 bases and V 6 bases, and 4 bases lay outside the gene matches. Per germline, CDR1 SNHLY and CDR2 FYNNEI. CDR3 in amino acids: CASREGQSNEKLFF. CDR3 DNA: TGTGCCAGCAGGGAGGGACAGTCTAATGAAAAACTGTTTTTT.

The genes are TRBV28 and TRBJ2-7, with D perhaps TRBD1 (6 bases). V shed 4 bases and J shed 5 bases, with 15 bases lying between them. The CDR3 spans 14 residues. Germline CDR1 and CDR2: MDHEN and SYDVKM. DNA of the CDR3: TGTGCCAGCAGTTCCTCAACAGGGCTGCACGAGCAGTACTTC. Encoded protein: CASSSSTGLHEQYF.

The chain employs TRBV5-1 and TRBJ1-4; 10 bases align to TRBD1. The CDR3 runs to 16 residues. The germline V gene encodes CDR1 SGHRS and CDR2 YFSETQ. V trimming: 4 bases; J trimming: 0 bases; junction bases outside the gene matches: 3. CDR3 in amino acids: CASSTGQGATNEKLFF. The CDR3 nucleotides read TGCGCCAGCAGCACCGGACAGGGGGCAACTAATGAAAAACTGTTTTTT.

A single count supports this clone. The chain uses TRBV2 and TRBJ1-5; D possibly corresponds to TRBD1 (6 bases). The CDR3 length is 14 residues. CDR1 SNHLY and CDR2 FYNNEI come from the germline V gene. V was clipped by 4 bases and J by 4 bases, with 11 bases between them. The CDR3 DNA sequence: TGTGCCAGCAGTGGGGGGACAAAGAATCAGCCCCAGCATTTT. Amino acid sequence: CASSGGTKNQPQHF.

DNA of the CDR3: TGTGCCAGCAGTGAAGACTACGAAGTGGCGCACTCCTACAATGAGCAGTTCTTC. It specifies CASSEDYEVAHSYNEQFF. The rearrangement joins TRBV6-1 to TRBJ2-1; D remains unclear. The V end lost 1 base, the J end lost 0 bases, and 16 bases lay between the germline ends. The germline gives CDR1 MNHNS, CDR2 SASEGT. The CDR3 has 18 residues.

CDR3 bases: TGTGCCAGCTCACCCCCGGGCTCCCAAGGGGTGGCCTACGAGCAGTACTTC. This translates into CASSPPGSQGVAYEQYF. This sequence joins TRBV18 and TRBJ2-7; D possibly corresponds to TRBD1 (5 bases). This CDR3 has 17 amino acids. Trimming left V 3 bases short and J 2 bases short, with 20 bases between. CDR1 is KGHSH, CDR2 LQKENI, per germline.

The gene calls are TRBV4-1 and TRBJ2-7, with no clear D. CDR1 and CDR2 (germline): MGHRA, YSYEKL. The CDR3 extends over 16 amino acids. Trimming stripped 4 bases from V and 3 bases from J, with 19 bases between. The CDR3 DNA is TGCGCCAGCAGCCGAGACTCTTCTCTCACCGGCTACGAGCAGTACTTC. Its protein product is CASSRDSSLTGYEQYF.

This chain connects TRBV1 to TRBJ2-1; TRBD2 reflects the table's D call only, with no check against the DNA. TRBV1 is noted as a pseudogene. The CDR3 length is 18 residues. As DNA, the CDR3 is TGCACCAGCAGCCTTCGGGCCGAGGGACTAGCGGGGACCAATGAGCAGTTCTTC. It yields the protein CTSSLRAEGLAGTNEQFF.